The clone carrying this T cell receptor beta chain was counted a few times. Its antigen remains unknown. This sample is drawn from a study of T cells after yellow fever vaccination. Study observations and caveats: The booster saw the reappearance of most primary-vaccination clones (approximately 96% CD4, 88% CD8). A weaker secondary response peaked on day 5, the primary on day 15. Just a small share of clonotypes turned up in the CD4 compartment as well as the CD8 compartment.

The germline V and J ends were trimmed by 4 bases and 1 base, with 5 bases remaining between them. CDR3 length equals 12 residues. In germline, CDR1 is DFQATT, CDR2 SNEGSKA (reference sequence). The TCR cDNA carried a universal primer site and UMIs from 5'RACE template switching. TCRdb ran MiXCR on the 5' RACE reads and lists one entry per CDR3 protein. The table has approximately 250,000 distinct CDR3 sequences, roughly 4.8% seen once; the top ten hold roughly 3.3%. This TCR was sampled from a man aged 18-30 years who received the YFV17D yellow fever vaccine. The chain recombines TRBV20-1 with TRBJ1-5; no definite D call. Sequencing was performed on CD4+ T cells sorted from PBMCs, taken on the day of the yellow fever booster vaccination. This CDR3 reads CSAKDSNQPQHF. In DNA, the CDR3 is TGCAGTGCTAAAGACAGCAATCAGCCCCAGCATTTT.